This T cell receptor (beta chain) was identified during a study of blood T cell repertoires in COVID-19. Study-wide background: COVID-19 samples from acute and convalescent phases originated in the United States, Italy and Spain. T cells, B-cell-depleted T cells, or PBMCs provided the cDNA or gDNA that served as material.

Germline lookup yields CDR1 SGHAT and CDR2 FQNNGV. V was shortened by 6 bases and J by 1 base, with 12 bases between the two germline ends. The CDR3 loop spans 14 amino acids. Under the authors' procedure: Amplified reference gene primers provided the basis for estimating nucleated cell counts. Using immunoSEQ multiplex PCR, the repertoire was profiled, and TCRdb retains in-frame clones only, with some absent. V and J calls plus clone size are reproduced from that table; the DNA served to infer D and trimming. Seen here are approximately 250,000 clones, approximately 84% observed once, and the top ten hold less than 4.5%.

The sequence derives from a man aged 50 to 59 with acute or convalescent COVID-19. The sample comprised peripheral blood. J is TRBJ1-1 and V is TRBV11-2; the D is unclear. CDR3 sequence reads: CASSKTQRNTEAFF. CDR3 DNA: TGTGCCAGCAGTAAGACGCAGCGGAACACTGAAGCTTTCTTT.